The 13 T cell receptor beta chains given below trace back to one sample, sequenced in a study of shared clonotypes between healthy human individuals. Clones were sequenced by immunoSEQ multiplex PCR, and TCRdb holds only the in-frame ones, with some missing. This repertoire shows over a million clones, 75% to 80% found once; its top ten account for approximately 0.52%. The source material was memory CD4+ T cells from PBMCs. Subset specified: CD45RA-negative fraction. These receptor sequences come from a man between 18 and 29 years old in good health. Some clones in this sample may be carry-over from other donors' samples.

This clone was recorded only once. The V and J genes are TRBV30 and TRBJ2-2, with 8 bases lining up with TRBD2. CDR3 size: 15 residues. The V segment lost 3 bases and the J segment 1 base; nucleotides outside the gene matches: 4. CDR1 and CDR2 from the germline V gene are GTSNPN and SVGIG (reference sequence). The CDR3 is CAWRYSGMNTGELFF. The CDR3 nucleotides read TGTGCCTGGAGGTATAGCGGGATGAACACCGGGGAGCTGTTTTTT. The variable domain in full, with the rest retrieved from reference TRBV30 and TRBJ2-2, is SQTIHQWPATLVQPVGSPLSLECTVEGTSNPNLYWYRQAAGRGLQLLFYSVGIGQISSEVPQNLSASRPQDRQFILSSKKLLLSDSGFYLCAWRYSGMNTGELFFGEGSRLTVL.

This clone has just one count. The rearrangement links TRBV7-2 to TRBJ1-4, with D maybe TRBD1 (5 bases). Germline CDR1 is SGHTA and CDR2 is FQGNSA. V gave up 1 base and J gave up 3 bases, with 12 bases separating them. The CDR3 spans 16 residues. This CDR3 reads CASSLGARQPNEKLFF. The CDR3, as DNA: TGTGCCAGCAGCTTAGGGGCCCGACAGCCTAATGAAAAACTGTTTTTT.

The gene calls are TRBV2 and TRBJ1-4; no reliable D call. From germline, CDR1 is SNHLY and CDR2 FYNNEI. V lost 2 bases to trimming and J lost 7 bases, with 14 bases between them. The CDR3 contains 15 residues. The CDR3 loop reads CASSETTVRGEKLFF. The CDR3 nucleotides read TGTGCCAGCAGTGAAACAACAGTACGCGGTGAAAAACTGTTTTTT.

The V and J genes are TRBV7-2 and TRBJ2-4, with a weak D call TRBD2 (5 bases). The CDR3 has 15 residues. Looked up from germline, CDR1 is SGHTA and CDR2 is FQGNSA. V was cut by 4 bases and J by 4 bases, with 14 bases left in between. The CDR3 here is CASSSVMGGKNIQYF. CDR3 DNA sequence: TGTGCCAGCAGCTCAGTCATGGGCGGGAAAAACATTCAGTACTTC.

To note about this clone: At one end, the junction sequence differs from germline, possibly due to a read error. The rearrangement links TRBV5-1 to TRBJ2-7; 7 bases are a match to TRBD1. From germline, CDR1 is SGHRS and CDR2 YFSETQ. The CDR3 consists of 12 residues. The DNA of the CDR3 is TGTGCCAGCACGCTACAGGGGAGCGAGCAGTACTTC. It encodes CASTLQGSEQYF.

V is TRBV28 and J is TRBJ1-1; perhaps TRBD1 as D (6 bases). Germline CDR1 is MDHEN and CDR2 is SYDVKM. V lost 3 bases to trimming and J lost 0 bases, with 11 bases between them. This CDR3 contains 15 residues. The CDR3 region is CASSLAGAMNTEAFF. CDR3 sequence (DNA): TGTGCCAGCAGTTTGGCAGGGGCGATGAACACTGAAGCTTTCTTT. Full variable domain (rest looked up from reference TRBV28 and TRBJ1-1): DVKVTQSSRYLVKRTGEKVFLECVQDMDHENMFWYRQDPGLGLRLIYFSYDVKMKEKGDIPEGYSVSREKKERFSLILESASTNQTSMYLCASSLAGAMNTEAFFGQGTRLTVV.

V gene TRBV6-1 combines with J gene TRBJ1-1; unclear D gene. Trimming shortened V by 7 bases and J by 1 base, and 10 bases separated the two germline ends. The V gene's germline CDR1 is MNHNS and CDR2 SASEGT. This CDR3 spans 13 amino acids. CDR3 coding DNA: TGTGCCAGCAAGTCGCGGCAGAACACTGAAGCTTTCTTT. Protein: CASKSRQNTEAFF.

The genes are TRBV4-1 and TRBJ1-1; 8 bases match TRBD1. CDR3 size: 15 residues. Per germline, CDR1 MGHRA and CDR2 YSYEKL. With V trimmed by 0 bases and J by 4 bases, 4 bases remained unmatched. The CDR3 DNA sequence: TGCGCCAGCAGCCAAGAACAGGGGGAGGGCACTGAAGCTTTCTTT. Translated, it gives CASSQEQGEGTEAFF.

The chain carries TRBV15 and TRBJ2-7; D not resolved. Trimming removed 0 bases at V and 9 bases at J, with 12 bases between. From germline, CDR1 is LNHNV and CDR2 YYDKDF (reference sequence). The CDR3 covers 13 residues. The CDR3 loop is CATSRDREKVQYF. As DNA, the CDR3 is TGTGCCACCAGCAGAGATAGGGAAAAGGTGCAGTACTTC.

Of note for this clone: The same CDR3 can be traced to other DNA sequences in this sample. The chain has TRBV5-1 and TRBJ2-3; TRBD2 agrees at 9 bases. The CDR3 is 16 amino acids. Germline-derived CDR1 and CDR2 are SGHRS and YFSETQ. V trimming: 4 bases; J trimming: 1 base; junction bases outside the gene matches: 7. In DNA form, the CDR3 reads TGCGCCAGCAGCGGTAGCGGGAGAAGGGGCACAGATACGCAGTATTTT. Translation: CASSGSGRRGTDTQYF. The variable domain in full, completed from reference TRBV5-1 and TRBJ2-3, reads KAGVTQTPRYLIKTRGQQVTLSCSPISGHRSVSWYQQTPGQGLQFLFEYFSETQRNKGNFPGRFSGRQFSNSRSEMNVSTLELGDSALYLCASSGSGRRGTDTQYFGPGTRLTVL.

The chain has TRBV19 and TRBJ2-5, with 8 nucleotides matching TRBD1. Germline CDR1 reads LNHDA; CDR2 reads SQIVND (reference sequence). The CDR3 is made up of 14 amino acids. V was clipped by 4 bases and J by 3 bases; unmatched bases: 4. The CDR3 sequence is CASSTSGGEETQYF. CDR3 DNA sequence: TGTGCCAGTAGTACATCAGGGGGCGAAGAGACCCAGTACTTC.

This chain links TRBV2 with TRBJ1-4; no clear D gene. The germline V and J ends were trimmed by 4 bases and 7 bases, with 10 bases remaining between them. CDR1 SNHLY and CDR2 FYNNEI come from the germline V gene. This CDR3 is 13 amino acids long. The CDR3 region is CASSAGSLEKLFF. The CDR3 DNA sequence: TGTGCCAGCAGTGCCGGGAGCCTTGAAAAACTGTTTTTT.

The chain couples TRBV7-9 to TRBJ2-7; 9 nucleotides align to TRBD2. Germline CDR1 is SEHNR and CDR2 is FQNEAQ (reference sequence). CDR3 length equals 17 residues. With 1 base clipped from V and 3 bases from J, the junction kept 10 bases outside the gene matches. The CDR3 sequence is CASSLEGSGRRSYEQYF. The CDR3 DNA reads TGTGCCAGCAGCTTAGAGGGTAGCGGGAGAAGGAGCTACGAGCAGTACTTC. The full variable domain, completed using reference TRBV7-9 and TRBJ2-7, is DTGVSQNPRHKITKRGQNVTFRCDPISEHNRLYWYRQTLGQGPEFLTYFQNEAQLEKSRLLSDRFSAERPKGSFSTLEIQRTEQGDSAMYLCASSLEGSGRRSYEQYFGPGTRLTVT.